The source of this TCR beta chain is a study of T cells in Graves' hyperthyroidism and ophthalmopathy. Study-wide results and caveats: Blood also carried most thyroid clonotypes expanded above 0.001.

This clonotype was recorded many times. Its antigen remains unknown. The TCR beta CDR3 regions underwent amplification using RNA transcripts as the source. The HTBI set primed first-round TCR CDR3 RT-PCR. Using its own MiXCR run on the multiplex PCR reads, TCRdb lists one record per CDR3 protein. The sample holds fewer than 300,000 distinct CDR3 sequences, about 25% seen once. Germline V gene lookup returns CDR1 SGDLS and CDR2 YYNGEE. The CDR3 extends over 14 amino acids. The ends were cut back, 0 bases at V and 5 bases at J, with 9 bases in the middle. The hyperthyroidism patients had all been newly diagnosed, and their disease duration was under 2 months. Their ages ranged from 18 to 65 years.

Material for sequencing was blood. The chain recombines TRBV9 with TRBJ1-5; the D gene is possibly TRBD1 (6 bases). The source is a man aged 40-49 years with Graves' hyperthyroidism that later progressed to Graves' ophthalmopathy. The CDR3 DNA reads as TGTGCCAGCAGCGTAGGGGCAGGGGATCAGCCCCAGCATTTT. The encoded protein is CASSVGAGDQPQHF. The full variable domain, with the rest looked up from reference TRBV9 and TRBJ1-5, is DSGVTQTPKHLITATGQRVTLRCSPRSGDLSVYWYQQSLDQGLQFLIQYYNGEERAKGNILERFSAQQFPDLHSELNLSSLELGDSALYFCASSVGAGDQPQHFGDGTRLSIL.